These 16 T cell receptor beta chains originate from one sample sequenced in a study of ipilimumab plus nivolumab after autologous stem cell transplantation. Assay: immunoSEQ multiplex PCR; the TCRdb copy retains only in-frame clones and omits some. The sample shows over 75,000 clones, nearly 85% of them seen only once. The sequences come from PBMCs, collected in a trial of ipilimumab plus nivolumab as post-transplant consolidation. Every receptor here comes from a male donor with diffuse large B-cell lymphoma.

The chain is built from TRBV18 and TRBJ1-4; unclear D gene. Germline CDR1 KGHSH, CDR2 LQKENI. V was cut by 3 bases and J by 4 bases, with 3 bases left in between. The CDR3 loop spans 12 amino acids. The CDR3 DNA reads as TGTGCCAGCTCACCCAATAATGAAAAACTGTTTTTT. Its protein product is CASSPNNEKLFF.

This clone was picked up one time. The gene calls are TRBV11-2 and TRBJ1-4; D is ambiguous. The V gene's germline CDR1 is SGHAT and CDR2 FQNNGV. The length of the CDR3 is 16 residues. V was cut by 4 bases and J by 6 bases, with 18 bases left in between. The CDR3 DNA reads TGTGCCAGCAGCTCCAACGGGGTCCTTGGGGATGAAAAACTGTTTTTT. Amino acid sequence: CASSSNGVLGDEKLFF.

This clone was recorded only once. CDR3 residues: CASSPWPDFVGEETQYF. The CDR3 DNA reads TGTGCCAGCAGCCCTTGGCCCGATTTCGTGGGGGAAGAGACCCAGTACTTC. The gene calls are TRBV11-2 and TRBJ2-5; the D call may be TRBD1 or TRBD2 (5 bases each). V lost 5 bases to trimming and J lost 3 bases, with 22 bases between them. There are 17 residues in the CDR3. Germline CDR1 SGHAT, CDR2 FQNNGV.

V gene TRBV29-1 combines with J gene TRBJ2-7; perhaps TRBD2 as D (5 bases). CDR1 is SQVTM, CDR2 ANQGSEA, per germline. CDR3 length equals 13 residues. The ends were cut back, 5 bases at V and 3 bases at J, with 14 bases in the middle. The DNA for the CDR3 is TGCAGCGTTTCCAGCGTGGCGGGCTACGAGCAGTACTTC. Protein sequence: CSVSSVAGYEQYF.

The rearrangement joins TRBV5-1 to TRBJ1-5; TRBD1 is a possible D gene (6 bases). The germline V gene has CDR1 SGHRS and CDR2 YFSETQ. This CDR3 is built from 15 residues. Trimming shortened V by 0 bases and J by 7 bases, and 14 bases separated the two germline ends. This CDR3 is CASSLAGQFGQPQHF. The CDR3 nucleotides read TGCGCCAGCAGCTTGGCCGGACAGTTCGGCCAGCCCCAGCATTTT.

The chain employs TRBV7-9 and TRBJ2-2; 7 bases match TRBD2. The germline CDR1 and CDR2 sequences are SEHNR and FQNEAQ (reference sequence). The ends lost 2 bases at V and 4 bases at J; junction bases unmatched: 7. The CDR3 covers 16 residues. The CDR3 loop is CASSLYRRGFTGELFF. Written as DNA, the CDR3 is TGTGCCAGCAGCTTATATCGGCGGGGGTTCACCGGGGAGCTGTTTTTT.

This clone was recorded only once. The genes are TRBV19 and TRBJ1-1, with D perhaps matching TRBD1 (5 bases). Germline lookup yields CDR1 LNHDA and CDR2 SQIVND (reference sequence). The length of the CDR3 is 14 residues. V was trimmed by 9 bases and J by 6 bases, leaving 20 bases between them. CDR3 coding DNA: TGTGCCAGCCGGGACGCCCCCCGGGCGCCTGAAGCTTTCTTT. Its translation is CASRDAPRAPEAFF. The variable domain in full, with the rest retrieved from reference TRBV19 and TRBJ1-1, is DGGITQSPKYLFRKEGQNVTLSCEQNLNHDAMYWYRQDPGQGLRLIYYSQIVNDFQKGDIAEGYSVSREKKESFPLTVTSAQKNPTAFYLCASRDAPRAPEAFFGQGTRLTVV.

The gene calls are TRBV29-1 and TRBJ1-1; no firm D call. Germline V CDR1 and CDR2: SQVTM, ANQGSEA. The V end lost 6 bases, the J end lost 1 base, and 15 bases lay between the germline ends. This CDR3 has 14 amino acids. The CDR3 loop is CSVTDGRTNTEAFF. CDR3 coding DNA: TGCAGCGTAACCGATGGACGGACGAACACTGAAGCTTTCTTT.

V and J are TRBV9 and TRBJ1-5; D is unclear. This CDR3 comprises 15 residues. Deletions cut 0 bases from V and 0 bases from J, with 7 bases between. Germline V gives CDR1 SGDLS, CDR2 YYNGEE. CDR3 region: CASSVGVSSNQPQHF. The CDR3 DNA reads TGTGCCAGCAGCGTAGGAGTTTCTAGCAATCAGCCCCAGCATTTT.

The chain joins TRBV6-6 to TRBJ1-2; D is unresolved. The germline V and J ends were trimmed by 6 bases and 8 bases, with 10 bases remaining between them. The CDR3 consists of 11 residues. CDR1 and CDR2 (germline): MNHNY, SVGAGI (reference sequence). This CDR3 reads CASSLDGGYTF. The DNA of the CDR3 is TGTGCCAGCAGCCTTGACGGGGGCTACACCTTC.

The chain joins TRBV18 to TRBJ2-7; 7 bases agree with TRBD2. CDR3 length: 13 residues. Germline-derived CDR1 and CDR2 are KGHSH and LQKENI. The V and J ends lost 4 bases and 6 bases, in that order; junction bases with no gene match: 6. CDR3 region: CASSLAGEGEQYF. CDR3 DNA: TGTGCCAGCTCACTCGCGGGGGAGGGCGAGCAGTACTTC.

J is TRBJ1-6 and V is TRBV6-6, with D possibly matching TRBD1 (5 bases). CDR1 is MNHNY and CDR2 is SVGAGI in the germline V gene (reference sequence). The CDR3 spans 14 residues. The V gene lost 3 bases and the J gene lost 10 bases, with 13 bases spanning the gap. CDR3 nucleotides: TGTGCCAGCAGTTATCGGGCAGGGAGCTCACCCCTCCACTTT. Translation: CASSYRAGSSPLHF.

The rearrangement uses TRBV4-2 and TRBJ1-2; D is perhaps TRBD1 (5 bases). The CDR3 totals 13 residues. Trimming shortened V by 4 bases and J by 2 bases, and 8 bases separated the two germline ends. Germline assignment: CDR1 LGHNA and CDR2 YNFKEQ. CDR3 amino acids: CASSLEGNYGYTF. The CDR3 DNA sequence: TGTGCCAGCAGCCTCGAGGGGAACTATGGCTACACCTTC.

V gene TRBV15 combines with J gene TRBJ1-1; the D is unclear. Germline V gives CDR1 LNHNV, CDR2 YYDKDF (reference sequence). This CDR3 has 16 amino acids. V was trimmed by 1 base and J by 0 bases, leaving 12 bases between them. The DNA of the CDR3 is TGTGCCACCAGCAGAGGGCGAGGAGCTATGAACACTGAAGCTTTCTTT. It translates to CATSRGRGAMNTEAFF.

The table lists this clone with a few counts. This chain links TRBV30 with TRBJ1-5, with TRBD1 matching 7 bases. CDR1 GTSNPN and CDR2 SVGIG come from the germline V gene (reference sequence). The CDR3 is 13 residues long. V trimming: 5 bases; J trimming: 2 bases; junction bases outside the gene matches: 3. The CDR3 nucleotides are TGTGCCTGGGCCGGGACAGGCAATCAGCCCCAGCATTTT. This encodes CAWAGTGNQPQHF.

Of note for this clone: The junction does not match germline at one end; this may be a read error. The CDR3 DNA reads as TGTGCCTGGTCACGGAGGCTTACGGCGACAGATGCGCAGTATTTT. Protein product: CAWSRRLTATDAQYF. The genes are TRBV30 and TRBJ2-3; either TRBD1 or TRBD2 may fit D (5 bases each). Germline V gene data show CDR1 as GTSNPN and CDR2 as SVGIG (reference sequence). This CDR3 region has 15 residues.